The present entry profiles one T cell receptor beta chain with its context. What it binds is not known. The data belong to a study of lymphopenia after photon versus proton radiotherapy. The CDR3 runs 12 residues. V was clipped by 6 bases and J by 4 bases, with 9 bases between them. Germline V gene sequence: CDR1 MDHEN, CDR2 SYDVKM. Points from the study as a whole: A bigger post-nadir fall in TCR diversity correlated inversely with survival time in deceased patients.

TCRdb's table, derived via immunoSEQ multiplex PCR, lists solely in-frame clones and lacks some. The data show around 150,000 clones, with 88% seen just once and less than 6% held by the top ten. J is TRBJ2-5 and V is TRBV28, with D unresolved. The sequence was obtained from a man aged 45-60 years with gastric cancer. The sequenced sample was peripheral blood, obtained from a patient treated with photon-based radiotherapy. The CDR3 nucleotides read TGTGCCAGCAGCCACCGAAGAGAGACCCAGTACTTC. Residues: CASSHRRETQYF.